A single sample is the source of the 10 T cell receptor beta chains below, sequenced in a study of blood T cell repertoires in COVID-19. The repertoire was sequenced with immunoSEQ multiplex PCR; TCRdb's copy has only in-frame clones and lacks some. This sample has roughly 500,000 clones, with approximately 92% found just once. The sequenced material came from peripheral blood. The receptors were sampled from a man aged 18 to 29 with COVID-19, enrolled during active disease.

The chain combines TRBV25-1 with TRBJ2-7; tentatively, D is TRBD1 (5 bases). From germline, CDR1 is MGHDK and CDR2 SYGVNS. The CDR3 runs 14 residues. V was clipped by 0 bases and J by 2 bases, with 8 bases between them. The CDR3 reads CASSEYAGTYEQYF. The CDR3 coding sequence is TGTGCCAGCAGTGAATATGCAGGGACCTACGAGCAGTACTTC.

The CDR3 is CASRTTGKV. The CDR3 DNA is TGTGCCAGCAGAACGACAGGGAAGGTC. This chain joins TRBV12-3 or TRBV12-4 and TRBJ2-7; TRBD1 agrees at 7 bases. The CDR3 covers 9 residues.

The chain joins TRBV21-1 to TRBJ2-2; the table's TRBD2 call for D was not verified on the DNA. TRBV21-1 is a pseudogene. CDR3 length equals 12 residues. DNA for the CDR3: TGTGCCAGCTTAACGAACACCGGGGAGCTGTTTTTT. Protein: CASLTNTGELFF.

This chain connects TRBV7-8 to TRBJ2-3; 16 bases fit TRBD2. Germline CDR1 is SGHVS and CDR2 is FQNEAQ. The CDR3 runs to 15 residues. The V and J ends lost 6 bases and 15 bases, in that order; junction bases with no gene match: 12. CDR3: CASSLMPGLAGGAYF. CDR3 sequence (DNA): TGTGCCAGCAGTTTAATGCCGGGACTAGCGGGAGGGGCCTATTTT.

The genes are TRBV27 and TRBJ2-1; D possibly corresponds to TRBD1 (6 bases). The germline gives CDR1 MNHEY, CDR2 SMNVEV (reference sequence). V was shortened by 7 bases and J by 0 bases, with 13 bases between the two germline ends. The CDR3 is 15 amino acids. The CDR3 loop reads CASKIQGYSYNEQFF. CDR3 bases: TGTGCCAGCAAAATACAGGGTTACTCCTACAATGAGCAGTTCTTC.

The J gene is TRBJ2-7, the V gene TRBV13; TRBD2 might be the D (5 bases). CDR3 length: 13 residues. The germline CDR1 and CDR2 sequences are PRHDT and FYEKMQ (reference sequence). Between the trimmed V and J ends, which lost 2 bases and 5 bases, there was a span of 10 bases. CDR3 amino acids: CASSLRRANEQYF. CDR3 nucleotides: TGTGCCAGCAGCTTAAGGCGGGCCAACGAGCAGTACTTC.

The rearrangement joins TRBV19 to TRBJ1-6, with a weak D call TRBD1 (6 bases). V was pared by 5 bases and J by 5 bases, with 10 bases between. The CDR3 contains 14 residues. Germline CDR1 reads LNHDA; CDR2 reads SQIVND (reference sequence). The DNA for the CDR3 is TGTGCCAGTAGTGTCGGACAGAATAATTCACCCCTCCACTTT. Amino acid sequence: CASSVGQNNSPLHF.

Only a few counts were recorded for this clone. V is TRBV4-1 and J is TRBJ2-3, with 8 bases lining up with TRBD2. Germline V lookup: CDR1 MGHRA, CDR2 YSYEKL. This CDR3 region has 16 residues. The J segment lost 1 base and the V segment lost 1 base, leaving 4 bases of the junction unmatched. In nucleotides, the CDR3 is TGCGCCAGCAGCCAAGTCCGGGAGGGCGGCACAGATACGCAGTATTTT. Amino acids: CASSQVREGGTDTQYF.

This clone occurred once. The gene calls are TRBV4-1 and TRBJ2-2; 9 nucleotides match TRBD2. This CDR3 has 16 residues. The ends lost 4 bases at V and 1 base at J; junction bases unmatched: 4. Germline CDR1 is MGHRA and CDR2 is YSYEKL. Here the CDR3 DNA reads TGCGCCAGCAGCCGCAGTAGCGGGGGGAACACCGGGGAGCTGTTTTTT. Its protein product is CASSRSSGGNTGELFF.

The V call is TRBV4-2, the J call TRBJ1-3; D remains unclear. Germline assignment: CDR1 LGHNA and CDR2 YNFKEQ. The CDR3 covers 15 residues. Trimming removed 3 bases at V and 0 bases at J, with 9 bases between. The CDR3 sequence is CASSQVHSSGNTIYF. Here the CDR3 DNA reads TGTGCCAGCAGCCAGGTCCACTCCTCTGGAAACACCATATATTTT.